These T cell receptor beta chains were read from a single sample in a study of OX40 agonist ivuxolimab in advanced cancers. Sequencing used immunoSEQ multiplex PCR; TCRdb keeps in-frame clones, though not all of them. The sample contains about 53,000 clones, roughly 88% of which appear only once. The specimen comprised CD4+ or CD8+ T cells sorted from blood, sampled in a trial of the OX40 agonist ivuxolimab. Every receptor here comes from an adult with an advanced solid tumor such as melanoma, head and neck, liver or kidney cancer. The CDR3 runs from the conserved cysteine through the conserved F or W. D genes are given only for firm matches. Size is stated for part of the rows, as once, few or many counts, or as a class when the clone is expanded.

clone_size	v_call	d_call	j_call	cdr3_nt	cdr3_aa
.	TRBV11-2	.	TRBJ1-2	TGTGCCAGCAGCTTAGACGAAGGAAGGGCCTACACCTTC	CASSLDEGRAYTF
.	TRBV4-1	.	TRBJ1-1	TGCGCCAGCAGCCAACCTCCGGGGGGGGAACGCACTGAAGCTTTCTTT	CASSQPPGGERTEAFF
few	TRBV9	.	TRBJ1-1	TGTGCCAGCAGCGTAGGACCCGACGGGACTGAAGCTTTCTTT	CASSVGPDGTEAFF
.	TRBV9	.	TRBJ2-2	TGTGCCAGCAGCGTAGGGAGAAACACCGGGGAGCTGTTTTTT	CASSVGRNTGELFF
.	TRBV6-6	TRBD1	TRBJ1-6	TGTGCCAGCAGTTACGTGACAGGGAAGAATTCACCCCTCCACTTT	CASSYVTGKNSPLHF
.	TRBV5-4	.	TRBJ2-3	TGTGCCAGCAGCTTAGGGGTTACCACAGATACGCAGTATTTT	CASSLGVTTDTQYF
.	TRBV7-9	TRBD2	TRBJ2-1	TGTGCCAGCAGCTCCGGGACTAGCGGGAGTGAGTTCTTC	CASSSGTSGSEFF
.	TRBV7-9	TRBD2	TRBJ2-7	TGTGCCAGCAGCTCAGGACTAGCGGCAATGCGCGAGCAGTACTTC	CASSSGLAAMREQYF
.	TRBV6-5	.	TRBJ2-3	TGTGCCAGCAGTCTCACGGAGGGGGCCCCTGCGCAGTATTTT	CASSLTEGAPAQYF
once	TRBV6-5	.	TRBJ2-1	TGTGCCAGCAGTTACTCGGGGAACAATGAGCAGTTCTTC	CASSYSGNNEQFF
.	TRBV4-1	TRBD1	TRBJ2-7	TGCGCCAGCAGCCAGGGACAGGGGATCTACGAGCAGTACTTC	CASSQGQGIYEQYF
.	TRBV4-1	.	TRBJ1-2	TGCGCCAGCAGCCACCGACAACAGGGAACGACTAACTATGGCTACACCTTC	CASSHRQQGTTNYGYTF
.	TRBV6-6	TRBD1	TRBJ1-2	TGTGCCAGCACCCAAGGGGTAGGGGGCGCAAAGGGCTACACCTTC	CASTQGVGGAKGYTF
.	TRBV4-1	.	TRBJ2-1	TGCGCCAGCAGCCAAGATACCCAGAGGCCCTACAATGAGCAGTTCTTC	CASSQDTQRPYNEQFF
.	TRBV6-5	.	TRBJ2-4	TGTGCCAGCACAAACAAAAACATTCAGTACTTC	CASTNKNIQYF
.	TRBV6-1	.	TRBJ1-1	TGTGCCAGCAGTGAAGGGTCACACCCTGTGAACACTGAAGCTTTCTTT	CASSEGSHPVNTEAFF
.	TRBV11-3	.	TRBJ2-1	TGTGCCAGCAGCACAGCGGTCGGGGGTGAGCAGTTCTTC	CASSTAVGGEQFF
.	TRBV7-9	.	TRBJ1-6	TGTGCCAGCAGCTCCGGCCGGGGACAAAATTCACCCCTCCACTTT	CASSSGRGQNSPLHF
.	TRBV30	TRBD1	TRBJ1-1	TGTGCCTGGAGTCCCCAGGGGGCGATCGCTGAAGCTTTCTTT	CAWSPQGAIAEAFF
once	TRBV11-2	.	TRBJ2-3	TGTGCCAGCAGCTGGGGCGGCAGCACAGATACGCAGTATTTT	CASSWGGSTDTQYF
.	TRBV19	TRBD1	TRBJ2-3	TGTGCCAGTAGTATAGTTGGGACAGGCACAGATACGCAGTATTTT	CASSIVGTGTDTQYF
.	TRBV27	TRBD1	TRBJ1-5	TGTGCCAGCAGCCTGGCGGGACAGGGGAGCGGGACCCAGCATTTT	CASSLAGQGSGTQHF
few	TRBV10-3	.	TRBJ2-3	TGTGCCATCAGTGAGGCCAGGACCCCAGATACGCAGTATTTT	CAISEARTPDTQYF
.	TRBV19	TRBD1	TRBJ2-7	TGTGCCAGTAGTATAAAGGACAGGGGGGAGCAGTACTTC	CASSIKDRGEQYF
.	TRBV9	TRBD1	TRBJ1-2	TGTGCCAGCAGCGCCCCGACAGGGGTCTATGGCTACACCTTC	CASSAPTGVYGYTF
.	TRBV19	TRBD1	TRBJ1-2	TGTGCCAGTACCATCCAGGGGACAGGGGATGGCTACACCTTC	CASTIQGTGDGYTF
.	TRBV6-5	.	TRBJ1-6	TGTGCCAGCAGAAAAGGACAGATCTATAATTCACCCCTCCACTTT	CASRKGQIYNSPLHF
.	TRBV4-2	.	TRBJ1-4	TGTGCCAGCAGCCCAACACGGGAAAAACTGTTTTTT	CASSPTREKLFF
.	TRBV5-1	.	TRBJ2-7	TGCGCCAGCAGAGCAGGACACAATTCCTACGAGCAGTACTTC	CASRAGHNSYEQYF
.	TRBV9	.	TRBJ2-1	TGTGCCAGCAGCGTAGCGTCGGGGCCTTACAATGAGCAGTTCTTC	CASSVASGPYNEQFF
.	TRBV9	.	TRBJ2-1	TGTGCCAGCAGCGACCGGGACCCACTCAATGAGCAGTTCTTC	CASSDRDPLNEQFF
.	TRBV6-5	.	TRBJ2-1	TGTGCCAGCAGTTCGGACACAAACAATGAGCAGTTCTTC	CASSSDTNNEQFF
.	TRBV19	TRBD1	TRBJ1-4	TGTGCCAGTAGTTGGACAGGGGGCGAAAAACTGTTTTTT	CASSWTGGEKLFF
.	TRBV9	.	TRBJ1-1	TGTGCCAGCAGCGTCGGTGCGGGGTGGAACACTGAAGCTTTCTTT	CASSVGAGWNTEAFF
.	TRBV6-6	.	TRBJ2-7	TGTGCCAGCAGTTACCGGGGCGAGCAGTACTTC	CASSYRGEQYF
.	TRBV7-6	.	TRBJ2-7	TGTGCCAGCAGCAGGGGGTTGACGTCCTACGAGCAGTACTTC	CASSRGLTSYEQYF
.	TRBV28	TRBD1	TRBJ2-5	TGTGCCAGCAAACAGGGGGCGGGAGAGACCCAGTACTTC	CASKQGAGETQYF
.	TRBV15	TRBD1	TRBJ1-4	TGTGCCACCAGCAGAGAGGGGACAGGGGGCCAAAAACTGTTTTTT	CATSREGTGGQKLFF
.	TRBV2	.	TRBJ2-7	TGTGCCAGCCGGGCGGAGGGGTTAGGGGAGCAGTACTTC	CASRAEGLGEQYF
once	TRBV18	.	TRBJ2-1	TGTGCCAGCTCACCGGGACGGCAGGGTAATGAGCAGTTCTTC	CASSPGRQGNEQFF
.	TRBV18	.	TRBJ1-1	TGTGCCAGCTCACCACCAAATGAGATATTGAACACTGAAGCTTTCTTT	CASSPPNEILNTEAFF
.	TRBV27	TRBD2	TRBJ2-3	TGTGCCAGCAGTTTATCGTGGGGGGGTACGCAGTATTTT	CASSLSWGGTQYF
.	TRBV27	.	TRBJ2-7	TGTGCCAGCGCCCTCCAGGGGCCTTTCTACGAGCAGTACTTC	CASALQGPFYEQYF
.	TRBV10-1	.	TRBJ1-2	TGCGCCAGCAGGGACTACGATCGGAGCTACACCTTC	CASRDYDRSYTF
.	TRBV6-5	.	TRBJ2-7	TGTGCCAGCAGCCAATACAACCACGAGCAGTACTTC	CASSQYNHEQYF
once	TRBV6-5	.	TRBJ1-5	TGTGCCAGCAGTGAAGGGAGGGATCAGCCCCAGCATTTT	CASSEGRDQPQHF
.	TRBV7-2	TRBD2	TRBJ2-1	TGTGCCAGCAGCTCTCCATTTAGCGGGAGGGCCCTCTTGGGTGAGCAGTTCTTC	CASSSPFSGRALLGEQFF